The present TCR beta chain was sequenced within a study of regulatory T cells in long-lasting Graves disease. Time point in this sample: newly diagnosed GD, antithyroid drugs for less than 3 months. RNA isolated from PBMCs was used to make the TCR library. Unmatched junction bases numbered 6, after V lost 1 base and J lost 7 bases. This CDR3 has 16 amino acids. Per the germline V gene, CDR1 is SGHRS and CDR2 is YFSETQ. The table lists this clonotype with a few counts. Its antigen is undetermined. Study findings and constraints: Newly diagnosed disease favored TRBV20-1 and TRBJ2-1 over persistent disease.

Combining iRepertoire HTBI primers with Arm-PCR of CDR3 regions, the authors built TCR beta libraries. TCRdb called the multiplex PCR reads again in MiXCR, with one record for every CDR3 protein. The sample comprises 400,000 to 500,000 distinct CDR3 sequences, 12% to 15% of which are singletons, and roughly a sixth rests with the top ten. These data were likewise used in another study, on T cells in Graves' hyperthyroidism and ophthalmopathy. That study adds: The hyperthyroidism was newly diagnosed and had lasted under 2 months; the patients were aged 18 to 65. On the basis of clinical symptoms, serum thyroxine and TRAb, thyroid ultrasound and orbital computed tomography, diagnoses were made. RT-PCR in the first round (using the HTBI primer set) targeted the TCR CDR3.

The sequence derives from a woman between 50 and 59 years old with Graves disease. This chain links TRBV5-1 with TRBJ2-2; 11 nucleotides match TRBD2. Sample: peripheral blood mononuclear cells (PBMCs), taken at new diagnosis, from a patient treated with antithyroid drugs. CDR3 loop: CASSLRLAGGGGELFF. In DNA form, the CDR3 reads TGCGCCAGCAGCTTGCGGCTAGCGGGAGGCGGCGGGGAGCTGTTTTTT.